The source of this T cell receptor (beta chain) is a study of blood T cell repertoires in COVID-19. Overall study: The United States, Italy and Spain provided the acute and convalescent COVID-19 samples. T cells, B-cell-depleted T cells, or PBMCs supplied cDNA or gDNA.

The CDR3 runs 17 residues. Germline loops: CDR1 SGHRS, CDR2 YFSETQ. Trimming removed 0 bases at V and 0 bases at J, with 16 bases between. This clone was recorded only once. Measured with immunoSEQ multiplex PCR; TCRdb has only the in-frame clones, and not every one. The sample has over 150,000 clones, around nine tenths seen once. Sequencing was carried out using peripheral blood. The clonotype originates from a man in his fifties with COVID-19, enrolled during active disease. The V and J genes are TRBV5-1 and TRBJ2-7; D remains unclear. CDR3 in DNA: TGCGCCAGCAGCTTGGCACAGTTCGGATCCTTCTCCTACGAGCAGTACTTC. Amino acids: CASSLAQFGSFSYEQYF.